This T cell receptor (beta chain) was obtained from a study of blood T cell repertoires in COVID-19. The overall study: The samples span acute and convalescent COVID-19 from the United States, Italy and Spain. The cDNA or gDNA used as material had been derived from T cells, B-cell-depleted T cells, or PBMCs.

The table lists this clone with a count of one. Original processing methods: Reference gene primer amplification in the assay estimated nucleated cell counts. Generated by immunoSEQ multiplex PCR, the TCRdb table keeps only in-frame clones and is missing some. V and J calls and clone size are given by that table; D and trimming were obtained from the DNA. The table lists roughly 25,000 clones, around 86% of them singletons. CDR1 and CDR2 (germline): MNHEY, SVGAGI. The CDR3 is made up of 14 amino acids. Trimming cost V 5 bases and J 8 bases; bases outside gene matches: 10. The sample consisted of peripheral blood. This receptor was obtained from a human donor with active COVID-19. The donor label of this sample is uncertain. The rearrangement joins TRBV6-5 to TRBJ1-2; 8 nucleotides line up with TRBD1. CDR3 protein: CASSNPGGLRGYTF. The DNA of the CDR3 is TGTGCCAGCAGTAACCCAGGGGGCTTAAGAGGCTACACCTTC.